Listed here is a single T cell receptor (beta chain). TCRdb reprocessed the reads with MiXCR, giving one entry per CDR3 protein. Of 500,000 or so distinct CDR3 sequences in the sample, more than 15% are singletons; the top ten hold about 24%. The source of the sample is a study of T cell repertoires in cytomegalovirus infection. Germline CDR1 and CDR2: SQVTM and ANQGSEA. The J segment lost 3 bases and the V segment lost 7 bases, leaving 9 bases of the junction unmatched. There are 15 residues in the CDR3. The chain carries TRBV29-1 and TRBJ1-2; 12 positions match TRBD1. The clonotype originates from a human donor in good health (CMV status not recorded). Some clones in this sample may be carry-over from other donors' samples. The material sequenced was CD8+ T cells from PBMCs. The DNA for the CDR3 is TGCAGCGCGGGACAGGGGGCGAGTTCGGACTATGGCTACACCTTC. Protein: CSAGQGASSDYGYTF.